The clone carrying this TCR beta chain ranks as medium-sized (0.01 to 0.1%). Libraries were prepared by immunoSEQ multiplex PCR; TCRdb keeps only in-frame clonotypes and omits some of them. This table has about 30,000 clones, 85% to 90% appearing once. This sample was included in a study of multiple sclerosis patients with progressive multifocal leukoencephalopathy. V dropped 5 bases and J dropped 10 bases, with 16 bases sitting between them. The CDR3 runs to 13 residues. Per the germline V gene, CDR1 is SGHTA and CDR2 is FQGTGA. The time point was: time of PML onset. The sequence was collected from a young woman with progressive multifocal leukoencephalopathy. The sequencing here drew on PBMCs, taken from a patient treated with natalizumab. J is TRBJ2-3 and V is TRBV7-3; D is undetermined. The CDR3 is CASSLRPAAPQYF. CDR3 DNA sequence: TGTGCCAGCAGCCTGAGACCCGCCGCACCGCAGTATTTT.